What follows describes a single TCR beta chain. This sample was included in a study of blood T cell repertoires in COVID-19. At the level of the study: Nucleic acid was either cDNA or gDNA, and it came from T cells, B-cell-depleted T cells, or PBMCs.

Germline V gene data show CDR1 as SGHNT and CDR2 as YYREEE (reference sequence). The CDR3 extends over 16 amino acids. The trim removed 0 bases at V and 5 bases at J, leaving 8 bases unmatched. In the authors' workflow: Estimated nucleated cell counts came from reference gene primer amplification. Sequenced by immunoSEQ multiplex PCR; TCRdb stores in-frame clones only, minus some. The V and J calls and clone size were taken over from that table, and D and trimming were inferred from the DNA. The repertoire holds tens of thousands of clones, with about nine tenths as singletons. Material: peripheral blood. The V call is TRBV5-4, the J call TRBJ2-3; 8 bases match TRBD2. This sequence was found in a human donor in a cohort sampled during active COVID-19. CDR3 amino acids: CASSLEVSGTGDTQYF. The CDR3 DNA follows: TGTGCCAGCAGCTTGGAGGTTAGCGGGACCGGAGATACGCAGTATTTT.